This is a list of T cell receptor beta chains from one sample in a study of shared clonotypes between healthy human individuals. Libraries were prepared by immunoSEQ multiplex PCR; TCRdb keeps only in-frame clonotypes and omits some of them. The table lists about 2.1 million clones, approximately 94% of them singletons. Sample: naive CD8+ T cells from PBMCs. These receptors all stem from a man between 18 and 29 years old in good health. Some clones in this sample may be carry-over from other donors' samples. CDR3s include the opening cysteine and the closing phenylalanine or tryptophan. Each record gives: J gene, D gene, V gene, clone size, CDR3 protein, CDR3 DNA. The D gene is left open where the match is weak. Not every row has a clone size; where given, it reads once, few, many or a size class.

J: TRBJ2-3; D: -; V: TRBV7-9; size: -; CDR3: CASSLGGVRTKGTDTQYF; DNA: TGTGCCAGCAGCTTAGGAGGGGTGAGGACAAAAGGTACGGATACGCAGTATTTT
J: TRBJ1-1; D: -; V: TRBV11-2; size: -; CDR3: CASSPTRSGTDTEAFF; DNA: TGTGCCAGCAGCCCAACTAGGTCTGGGACGGACACTGAAGCTTTCTTT
J: TRBJ1-2; D: -; V: TRBV28; size: -; CDR3: CASSFRTGYGYTF; DNA: TGTGCCAGCAGTTTCCGGACGGGCTATGGCTACACCTTC
J: TRBJ1-5; D: -; V: TRBV28; size: -; CDR3: CASSFRAGQGLNQPQHF; DNA: TGTGCCAGCAGTTTTCGTGCCGGGCAGGGCCTTAATCAGCCCCAGCATTTT
J: TRBJ2-2; D: TRBD2; V: TRBV2; size: -; CDR3: CASEGGIGPGLKTGELFF; DNA: TGTGCCAGCGAGGGAGGGATCGGGCCTGGCCTGAAGACCGGGGAGCTGTTTTTT
J: TRBJ1-1; D: -; V: TRBV5-1; size: -; CDR3: CASSPHPHTGNTEAFF; DNA: TGCGCCAGCAGCCCCCATCCACATACAGGGAACACTGAAGCTTTCTTT
J: TRBJ1-4; D: -; V: TRBV28; size: -; CDR3: CASSPGTSREKLFF; DNA: TGTGCCAGCAGTCCCGGGACATCGAGAGAAAAACTGTTTTTT
J: TRBJ2-1; D: -; V: TRBV7-2; size: -; CDR3: CASSLSAPRGRVNEQFF; DNA: TGTGCCAGCAGCTTAAGCGCCCCTAGAGGGCGTGTAAATGAGCAGTTCTTC
J: TRBJ2-1; D: TRBD2; V: TRBV4-3; size: -; CDR3: CASSGGLAGARNEQFF; DNA: TGCGCCAGCAGCGGCGGGCTAGCGGGAGCCCGCAATGAGCAGTTCTTC
J: TRBJ2-1; D: -; V: TRBV2; size: -; CDR3: CASSVLVGVMGEQFF; DNA: TGTGCCAGCAGTGTATTGGTCGGCGTGATGGGTGAGCAGTTCTTC
J: TRBJ2-7; D: -; V: TRBV10-3; size: few; CDR3: CAISAGNEQYF; DNA: TGTGCCATCAGTGCAGGAAACGAGCAGTACTTC
J: TRBJ2-7; D: TRBD2; V: TRBV7-6; size: -; CDR3: CASSLLPQGLAEGTYEQYF; DNA: TGTGCCAGCAGCTTACTCCCCCAGGGACTAGCGGAGGGCACCTACGAGCAGTACTTC
J: TRBJ1-5; D: TRBD1; V: TRBV19; size: -; CDR3: CASIDTRQGWGQPQHF; DNA: TGTGCCAGTATCGATACCCGACAGGGCTGGGGTCAGCCCCAGCATTTT
J: TRBJ1-5; D: TRBD1; V: TRBV4-1; size: -; CDR3: CASSKGQGGNQPQHF; DNA: TGCGCCAGCAGCAAAGGACAGGGAGGCAATCAGCCCCAGCATTTT
J: TRBJ2-5; D: TRBD2; V: TRBV19; size: -; CDR3: CASSHIAGVEETQYF; DNA: TGTGCCAGTAGTCACATAGCGGGAGTGGAAGAGACCCAGTACTTC
J: TRBJ1-2; D: -; V: TRBV27; size: -; CDR3: CASSLGTYYGYTF; DNA: TGTGCCAGCAGTTTAGGGACATACTATGGCTACACCTTC
J: TRBJ2-1; D: TRBD2; V: TRBV28; size: -; CDR3: CASSPLAEIYNEQFF; DNA: TGTGCCAGCAGTCCTCTAGCGGAAATTTACAATGAGCAGTTCTTC
J: TRBJ2-1; D: -; V: TRBV28; size: -; CDR3: CASSWVLGGLGRNEQFF; DNA: TGTGCCAGCAGTTGGGTTTTGGGGGGTTTGGGTCGGAATGAGCAGTTCTTC
J: TRBJ2-7; D: TRBD2; V: TRBV11-2; size: -; CDR3: CASSWTSGSPYEQYF; DNA: TGTGCCAGCAGCTGGACTAGCGGGAGTCCCTACGAGCAGTACTTC
J: TRBJ1-4; D: -; V: TRBV28; size: -; CDR3: CASSSEMTAANEKLFF; DNA: TGTGCCAGCAGTTCCGAGATGACAGCCGCTAATGAAAAACTGTTTTTT
J: TRBJ2-1; D: -; V: TRBV27; size: -; CDR3: CASGQYLMDEQFF; DNA: TGTGCCAGCGGCCAATATCTAATGGATGAGCAGTTCTTC
J: TRBJ2-1; D: -; V: TRBV7-8; size: -; CDR3: CASSQVPASEQFF; DNA: TGTGCCAGCAGCCAAGTACCCGCTAGTGAGCAGTTCTTC
J: TRBJ2-1; D: TRBD1; V: TRBV7-9; size: -; CDR3: CASNLQSGTGSNKFF; DNA: TGTGCCAGCAACTTACAATCCGGGACAGGGAGCAACAAGTTCTTC
J: TRBJ2-5; D: TRBD2; V: TRBV11-1; size: -; CDR3: CASSLGLGGSEETQYF; DNA: TGTGCCAGCAGCTTAGGGTTGGGCGGGAGCGAAGAGACCCAGTACTTC
J: TRBJ2-1; D: TRBD2; V: TRBV30; size: -; CDR3: CAWSRPGLAGVSDEQFF; DNA: TGTGCCTGGTCAAGGCCGGGACTAGCGGGAGTGAGTGATGAGCAGTTCTTC
J: TRBJ2-7; D: -; V: TRBV27; size: -; CDR3: CASAVRDRPNEQYF; DNA: TGTGCCAGCGCAGTTAGGGACCGCCCGAACGAGCAGTACTTC
J: TRBJ2-2; D: -; V: TRBV29-1; size: -; CDR3: CSVFTGTSTGELFF; DNA: TGCAGCGTCTTTACGGGAACCAGTACCGGGGAGCTGTTTTTT
J: TRBJ2-1; D: -; V: TRBV5-1; size: -; CDR3: CASSFRRDSTEQFF; DNA: TGCGCCAGCAGCTTCCGCCGGGACTCGACGGAGCAGTTCTTC
J: TRBJ2-1; D: -; V: TRBV9; size: -; CDR3: CASSPLRESAYNEQFF; DNA: TGTGCCAGCAGCCCCCTACGAGAGTCGGCCTACAATGAGCAGTTCTTC
J: TRBJ2-7; D: TRBD2; V: TRBV7-6; size: -; CDR3: CASSRGGDVGEQYF; DNA: TGTGCCAGCAGCCGGGGGGGTGATGTGGGAGAGCAGTACTTC
J: TRBJ2-3; D: TRBD2; V: TRBV7-9; size: -; CDR3: CATLSGNPEDTQYF; DNA: TGTGCCACCCTAAGCGGGAACCCCGAAGATACGCAGTATTTT
J: TRBJ1-5; D: -; V: TRBV28; size: -; CDR3: CASRTRDTNQPQHF; DNA: TGTGCCAGCAGGACTCGGGACACTAATCAGCCCCAGCATTTT
J: TRBJ2-1; D: TRBD2; V: TRBV27; size: -; CDR3: CASTGLARAGYNEQFF; DNA: TGTGCCAGCACAGGACTAGCGCGTGCTGGCTACAATGAGCAGTTCTTC
J: TRBJ2-7; D: TRBD1; V: TRBV5-6; size: -; CDR3: CASSWTGVGYEQYF; DNA: TGTGCCAGCAGCTGGACAGGGGTAGGCTACGAGCAGTACTTC
J: TRBJ1-2; D: TRBD1; V: TRBV6-1; size: once; CDR3: CASSDPRDRVTHYGYTF; DNA: TGTGCCAGCAGTGATCCAAGGGACAGGGTAACTCACTATGGCTACACCTTC
J: TRBJ2-7; D: TRBD2; V: TRBV6-6; size: -; CDR3: CASSPRGTYEQYF; DNA: TGTGCCAGCTCTCCGCGGGGGACCTACGAGCAGTACTTC
J: TRBJ2-1; D: -; V: TRBV9; size: -; CDR3: CASSPTGGDYNEQFF; DNA: TGTGCCAGCAGTCCCACAGGGGGGGATTACAATGAGCAGTTCTTC
J: TRBJ2-7; D: -; V: TRBV9; size: -; CDR3: CASSAGDWDEQYF; DNA: TGTGCCAGCAGCGCCGGAGACTGGGACGAGCAGTACTTC
J: TRBJ2-5; D: -; V: TRBV7-9; size: -; CDR3: CASSSRDPLQETQYF; DNA: TGTGCCAGCAGCTCAAGGGACCCCCTCCAAGAGACCCAGTACTTC
J: TRBJ2-1; D: -; V: TRBV18; size: -; CDR3: CASSPPQRRFSYNEQFF; DNA: TGTGCCAGCTCACCACCGCAGCGGCGGTTCTCCTACAATGAGCAGTTCTTC
J: TRBJ2-2; D: -; V: TRBV6-5; size: -; CDR3: CASSYSGRPTGELFF; DNA: TGTGCCAGCAGTTACTCGGGCAGGCCCACCGGGGAGCTGTTTTTT
J: TRBJ1-1; D: -; V: TRBV5-1; size: -; CDR3: CASSLEAVNTEAFF; DNA: TGCGCCAGCAGCTTGGAGGCAGTGAACACTGAAGCTTTCTTT
J: TRBJ1-1; D: TRBD1; V: TRBV28; size: -; CDR3: CASRQGGNTEAFF; DNA: TGTGCCAGCCGACAGGGAGGGAACACTGAAGCTTTCTTT
J: TRBJ2-7; D: TRBD1; V: TRBV7-9; size: once; CDR3: CASSLDRGLEQYF; DNA: TGTGCCAGCAGCTTGGACAGGGGGCTCGAGCAGTACTTC
J: TRBJ2-7; D: -; V: TRBV4-1; size: -; CDR3: CASSTVVALAYEQYF; DNA: TGCGCCAGCAGCACTGTCGTGGCCCTCGCCTACGAGCAGTACTTC
J: TRBJ2-1; D: -; V: TRBV21-1; size: -; CDR3: CASSKRILGGPQFF; DNA: TGTGCCAGCAGCAAACGGATCCTCGGGGGACCGCAGTTCTTC
J: TRBJ2-5; D: TRBD1; V: TRBV6-5; size: once; CDR3: CASSYSGTGSETQYF; DNA: TGTGCCAGCAGTTACTCAGGGACAGGGTCGGAGACCCAGTACTTC
J: TRBJ2-1; D: -; V: TRBV7-9; size: -; CDR3: CASSLQKRSEQFF; DNA: TGTGCCAGCAGCCTTCAAAAGCGGAGTGAGCAGTTCTTC
J: TRBJ1-5; D: TRBD1; V: TRBV6-1; size: -; CDR3: CASSLYRGGNQPQHF; DNA: TGTGCCAGCAGCCTTTACAGGGGAGGCAATCAGCCCCAGCATTTT
J: TRBJ2-7; D: -; V: TRBV6-1; size: once; CDR3: CASSPRGPSYEQYF; DNA: TGTGCCAGCAGCCCCAGGGGTCCCTCCTACGAGCAGTACTTC
J: TRBJ2-1; D: -; V: TRBV7-3; size: -; CDR3: CASSLWGGGRNEQFF; DNA: TGTGCCAGCAGCTTATGGGGCGGAGGTAGAAATGAGCAGTTCTTC
J: TRBJ1-5; D: -; V: TRBV9; size: -; CDR3: CASSAGGQPQHF; DNA: TGTGCCAGCAGCGCCGGGGGTCAGCCCCAGCATTTT
J: TRBJ2-2; D: -; V: TRBV19; size: -; CDR3: CASSMYDQNTGELFF; DNA: TGTGCCAGTAGTATGTACGATCAGAACACCGGGGAGCTGTTTTTT
J: TRBJ2-5; D: TRBD2; V: TRBV11-2; size: -; CDR3: CASSLSRGGRHEETQYF; DNA: TGTGCCAGCAGCTTATCTCGAGGCGGGAGACACGAAGAGACCCAGTACTTC
J: TRBJ2-1; D: -; V: TRBV7-9; size: -; CDR3: CASSRSGLASSYNEQFF; DNA: TGTGCCAGCAGCCGATCGGGACTCGCGAGCTCCTACAATGAGCAGTTCTTC
J: TRBJ2-2; D: TRBD2; V: TRBV2; size: -; CDR3: CASSPLAGEANTGELFF; DNA: TGTGCCAGCAGTCCACTAGCGGGAGAAGCGAACACCGGGGAGCTGTTTTTT
J: TRBJ2-3; D: TRBD1; V: TRBV10-1; size: once; CDR3: CASSEAGTGPLDDDTQYF; DNA: TGCGCCAGCAGTGAGGCCGGGACAGGCCCCTTAGATGATGATACGCAGTATTTT
J: TRBJ1-1; D: -; V: TRBV6-6; size: -; CDR3: CASSYKEGGNTEAFF; DNA: TGTGCCAGCAGTTACAAAGAGGGGGGGAACACTGAAGCTTTCTTT
J: TRBJ2-7; D: -; V: TRBV7-9; size: -; CDR3: CASSTPALSGPHEQYF; DNA: TGTGCCAGCAGCACCCCGGCCCTTAGCGGTCCCCACGAGCAGTACTTC